This TCR beta chain was sequenced during a study of blood T cells in healthy people across ages. General study results and limits: Per million T cells, TCR beta diversity dropped roughly linearly as age increased. Whereas aged donors had fewer naive CD4+ cells, long-lived donors had more of them and higher diversity.

Of note for this clonotype: Antigen: not known.

The CDR3 spans 15 residues. The germline V gene encodes CDR1 SGHRS and CDR2 YFSETQ. The V gene lost 4 bases and the J gene lost 5 bases, with 16 bases spanning the gap. Combining a sample-barcoded 5' primer with a J-beta primer mix, a second PCR ran for 7 to 11 cycles. Each CDR3 protein is one row after TCRdb ran MiXCR on the 5' RACE reads. In the table there are fewer than 1.5 million distinct CDR3 sequences, approximately 40% of which are singletons. The V call is TRBV5-1, the J call TRBJ2-1; D remains ambiguous. The clonotype comes from a woman under 30 in good health. Sequencing was carried out using blood. The CDR3 here is CASSPEGLGNNEQFF. CDR3 DNA: TGCGCCAGCAGCCCCGAAGGGCTTGGAAACAATGAGCAGTTCTTC.